The clone carrying this TCR beta chain was picked up a small number of times. The antigen remains unidentified. No glioblastoma patient carried an isocitrate dehydrogenase mutation. Blood PBMC samples: pre-vaccination, two weeks post third vaccination, and at tumor progression. The data were taken from a study of glioma-infiltrating T cells after dendritic cell vaccination. Findings and caveats of the study: Estimated pretreatment TIL content predicted outcome after dendritic cell vaccination.

The CDR3 loop spans 16 amino acids. Trimming took off 0 bases at V and 4 bases at J, with 13 bases between the two ends. Germline V gene data show CDR1 as SNHLY and CDR2 as FYNNEI. Only in-frame clones appear in the TCRdb table, and some are missing; sequencing was by immunoSEQ multiplex PCR. Of under 100,000 clones listed, approximately 81% are singletons. Sequencing was performed on blood, taken before dendritic cell vaccination. The chain links TRBV2 to TRBJ1-5, with a weak D call TRBD1 (6 bases). The clonotype was recovered from a human donor with glioblastoma. CDR3: CASSEALGARNQPQHF. CDR3 bases: TGTGCCAGCAGTGAAGCGTTGGGGGCGCGGAATCAGCCCCAGCATTTT. The complete variable domain, with remaining parts taken from reference TRBV2 and TRBJ1-5, reads EPEVTQTPSHQVTQMGQEVILRCVPISNHLYFYWYRQILGQKVEFLVSFYNNEISEKSEIFDDQFSVERPDGSNFTLKIRSTKLEDSAMYFCASSEALGARNQPQHFGDGTRLSIL.